The entry that follows covers one TCR beta chain sequence. The antigen remains unidentified. Indicated treatment: around 19 received Ad26.COV2.S at low or high dose, single or two shots; 5 received placebo; per-sample allocation not given. Sampling was performed 63 days after the first vaccine or placebo injection. Boston hosted the donor, who was an adult aged 18-55 years. Per germline, CDR1 SGHNT and CDR2 YYREEE (reference sequence). CDR3 length: 15 amino acids. V was cut by 0 bases and J by 5 bases, with 15 bases left in between. The data belong to a study of Ad26.COV2.S vaccination and SARS-CoV-2 variants. General study points: Reportedly, spike-specific CD8+ and CD4+ T cell responses achieved substantial breadth once vaccination had taken place.

Sequencing used immunoSEQ multiplex PCR; TCRdb keeps in-frame clones, though not all of them. In the table there are 350,000 to 400,000 clones, 75% to 90% of which are singletons. This sequence was found in a person between 18 and 59 years old who received the Ad26.COV2.S COVID-19 vaccine or a placebo. The specimen comprised peripheral blood, sampled in a trial of Ad26.COV2.S vaccine versus placebo. This chain connects TRBV5-4 to TRBJ2-7; D possibly corresponds to TRBD1 (5 bases). The CDR3 coding sequence is TGTGCCAGCAGCTTGGGCGCAGGGAATATTCACGAGCAGTACTTC. This sequence encodes CASSLGAGNIHEQYF.